This entry lists 28 T cell receptor beta chains sequenced from one sample in a study of cytomegalovirus exposure and HLA in healthy donors. Sequencing was performed with immunoSEQ multiplex PCR; in TCRdb, only in-frame clones are kept and a portion is missing. This sample has approximately 300,000 clones, with 75% to 90% found just once. Sequences were obtained from PBMCs. These receptors were collected from a woman aged 18 to 35 in good health and CMV-seronegative.

The chain couples TRBV10-3 to TRBJ2-1, with TRBD2 matching over 8 bases. J lost 5 bases, V lost 4 bases, and 4 bases had no gene match. Germline assignment: CDR1 ENHRY and CDR2 SYGVKD. CDR3 size: 14 residues. As DNA, the CDR3 is TGTGCCATCAGTGGGACTAGCCTAAACAATGAGCAGTTCTTC. The encoded protein is CAISGTSLNNEQFF.

This clone was seen repeatedly, ten times or more. This specimen includes other DNA sequences encoding the same CDR3. V is TRBV18 and J is TRBJ2-2, with 7 bases matching TRBD2. The CDR3 has 16 amino acids. Germline V gene lookup returns CDR1 KGHSH and CDR2 LQKENI. V shed 3 bases, J shed 1 base, and the junction held 5 bases outside the gene matches. The CDR3: CASSPPTGGNTGELFF. CDR3 coding DNA: TGTGCCAGCTCACCCCCGACGGGAGGGAACACCGGGGAGCTGTTTTTT.

The chain links TRBV15 to TRBJ2-4, with TRBD1 matching over 9 bases. This CDR3 has 16 amino acids. Germline CDR1 reads LNHNV; CDR2 reads YYDKDF (reference sequence). J lost 8 bases, V lost 5 bases, and 13 bases had no gene match. The CDR3 sequence is CATSRTAGTGNYIQYF. The CDR3 region has the DNA TGTGCCACCAGCCGGACGGCCGGGACAGGGAACTACATTCAGTACTTC. The complete variable domain, with remaining parts taken from reference TRBV15 and TRBJ2-4, reads DAMVIQNPRYQVTQFGKPVTLSCSQTLNHNVMYWYQQKSSQAPKLLFHYYDKDFNNEADTPDNFQSRRPNTSFCFLDIRSPGLGDTAMYLCATSRTAGTGNYIQYFGAGTRLSVL.

There are a few counts of this clone. The same CDR3 also results from other DNA sequences found in this sample. The chain is built from TRBV7-6 and TRBJ2-2, with 7 bases that match TRBD1. V dropped 4 bases and J dropped 2; count of bases not matched to a gene: 4. The germline V gene encodes CDR1 SGHVS and CDR2 FNYEAQ. This CDR3 region has 15 residues. The CDR3 protein is CASSSRQGNTGELFF. As DNA, the CDR3 is TGTGCCAGCAGCTCCCGACAGGGCAACACCGGGGAGCTGTTTTTT.

As DNA, the CDR3 is TGTGCCAGCAGCCCAACAGGGCTCGGCTATGGCTACACCTTC. Its translation is CASSPTGLGYGYTF. The chain has TRBV7-3 and TRBJ1-2; D is perhaps TRBD1 (6 bases). Trimming pared 5 bases from V and 4 bases from J, leaving 14 bases between. In germline, CDR1 is SGHTA, CDR2 FQGTGA. CDR3 size: 14 residues.

The chain carries TRBV14 and TRBJ1-2; possible D gene TRBD1, 5 bases. Germline V gene sequence: CDR1 SGHDN, CDR2 FVKESK. Between the trimmed V and J ends, which lost 0 bases and 5 bases, there was a span of 10 bases. This CDR3 is 14 amino acids long. The CDR3, as DNA: TGTGCCAGCAGCCAAGATAACAGGAATTATGGCTACACCTTC. Translating gives CASSQDNRNYGYTF.

This chain connects TRBV5-1 to TRBJ2-5; 8 bases map to TRBD2. This CDR3 region has 15 residues. The J segment lost 4 bases and the V segment lost 0 bases, leaving 5 bases of the junction unmatched. CDR1 is SGHRS, CDR2 YFSETQ, per germline. The CDR3 sequence: CASSLGRGAGETQYF. CDR3 coding DNA: TGCGCCAGCAGCTTGGGGCGGGGGGCAGGAGAGACCCAGTACTTC.

The rearrangement links TRBV27 to TRBJ1-5, with D maybe TRBD1 (5 bases). The length of the CDR3 is 15 residues. Deletions cut 8 bases from V and 3 bases from J, with 17 bases between. Germline V gene sequence: CDR1 MNHEY, CDR2 SMNVEV (reference sequence). The CDR3 protein is CASGGSGPPNQPQHF. The CDR3 bases are TGTGCCAGCGGGGGGTCGGGGCCCCCCAATCAGCCCCAGCATTTT.

The chain links TRBV18 to TRBJ2-5; 7 nucleotides match TRBD1. The CDR3 contains 15 residues. The junction had 7 bases not matched to a gene; V was cut back by 4 bases and J by 2 bases. The germline CDR1 and CDR2 sequences are KGHSH and LQKENI. The CDR3 DNA follows: TGTGCCAGCTCACTCGGGCTACAGGGGCAAGAGACCCAGTACTTC. Amino acid sequence: CASSLGLQGQETQYF.

The gene calls are TRBV10-3 and TRBJ1-1; tentative D call: TRBD1 (5 bases). Germline-derived CDR1 and CDR2 are ENHRY and SYGVKD. V lost 0 bases and J lost 1, with 12 bases in between. There are 16 residues in the CDR3. CDR3 region: CAISESGGGTNTEAFF. The CDR3 nucleotides read TGTGCCATCAGTGAGTCCGGGGGTGGGACGAACACTGAAGCTTTCTTT.

The gene calls are TRBV19 and TRBJ1-2; D ambiguous. V dropped 6 bases and J dropped 2 bases, with 22 bases sitting between them. Germline assignment: CDR1 LNHDA and CDR2 SQIVND (reference sequence). The length of the CDR3 is 17 residues. The CDR3 DNA sequence: TGTGCCAGTAGCCCCCCCCCTTGGGCAGGTGTGAACTATGGCTACACCTTC. Translated: CASSPPPWAGVNYGYTF.

The rearrangement uses TRBV27 and TRBJ2-7; 8 nucleotides align to TRBD2. The CDR3 covers 13 residues. Germline trimming cut 8 bases from V and 2 bases from J; bases unmatched to any gene: 5. CDR1 and CDR2 from the germline V gene are MNHEY and SMNVEV (reference sequence). CDR3 protein: CASQRAGAYEQYF. The CDR3 coding sequence is TGTGCCAGCCAGAGAGCGGGAGCCTACGAGCAGTACTTC.

This rearrangement joins TRBV7-3 to TRBJ2-1; 11 positions match TRBD2. Germline CDR1 reads SGHTA; CDR2 reads FQGTGA. The V segment lost 1 base and the J segment 8 bases; nucleotides outside the gene matches: 4. The CDR3 runs to 15 residues. Written as DNA, the CDR3 is TGTGCCAGCAGCTTAATAGCGGGAGGGTCCGATGAGCAGTTCTTC. Its protein product is CASSLIAGGSDEQFF.

V and J are TRBV10-2 and TRBJ2-7; 9 nucleotides line up with TRBD2. This CDR3 contains 14 residues. Trimming at V came to 6 bases and at J to 4 bases, leaving 7 bases not matched to a gene. The germline V gene encodes CDR1 WSHSY and CDR2 SAAADI. The CDR3 DNA is TGCGCCAGCAGCGCGGGAGGGCCAGGGTACGAGCAGTACTTC. Protein sequence: CASSAGGPGYEQYF.

J is TRBJ2-1 and V is TRBV27, with TRBD2 matching over 8 bases. The CDR3 totals 16 residues. The ends lost 5 bases at V and 5 bases at J; junction bases unmatched: 11. Germline CDR1 reads MNHEY; CDR2 reads SMNVEV (reference sequence). The CDR3, as DNA: TGTGCCAGCAGTCTCCCGGGACTAGGGGTCCACAATGAGCAGTTCTTC. This codes for CASSLPGLGVHNEQFF.

This rearrangement joins TRBV7-9 to TRBJ2-5, with 11 bases identical to TRBD2. CDR1 is SEHNR and CDR2 is FQNEAQ in the germline V gene (reference sequence). Unmatched junction bases numbered 4, after V lost 5 bases and J lost 2 bases. This CDR3 has 15 amino acids. CDR3 DNA: TGTGCCAGCAGCGCAGGGACTAGCGGTCAAGAGACCCAGTACTTC. It encodes CASSAGTSGQETQYF.

The J gene is TRBJ2-7, the V gene TRBV5-6; TRBD2 agrees at 7 bases. Germline assignment: CDR1 SGHDT and CDR2 YYEEEE. The ends lost 0 bases at V and 2 bases at J; junction bases unmatched: 2. The CDR3 runs 14 residues. CDR3 residues: CASSLALAAYEQYF. The CDR3, as DNA: TGTGCCAGCAGCTTGGCTCTAGCGGCCTACGAGCAGTACTTC. Combining the CDR3 with reference TRBV5-6 and TRBJ2-7 gives the whole variable domain DAGVTQSPTHLIKTRGQQVTLRCSPKSGHDTVSWYQQALGQGPQFIFQYYEEEERQRGNFPDRFSGHQFPNYSSELNVNALLLGDSALYLCASSLALAAYEQYFGPGTRLTVT.

This clone was seen a handful of times. This chain uses TRBV19 with TRBJ1-2, with D possibly TRBD1 on 6 matching bases. Trimming removed 5 bases from V and 7 bases from J, with 14 bases in between. From germline, CDR1 is LNHDA and CDR2 SQIVND (reference sequence). The CDR3 contains 13 residues. The CDR3 here is CASSVRDISGYTF. In DNA form, the CDR3 reads TGTGCCAGTAGTGTACGGGACATCTCTGGCTACACCTTC.

The CDR3 bases are TGTGCCACCAGCAGAGATCGAAACGCGGGAGTGGGGGATACGCAGTATTTT. This translates into CATSRDRNAGVGDTQYF. The chain employs TRBV15 and TRBJ2-3, with 7 bases lining up with TRBD2. Germline V CDR1 and CDR2: LNHNV, YYDKDF (reference sequence). This CDR3 contains 17 residues. Trimming removed 0 bases from V and 6 bases from J; junction bases left unmatched: 12. Drawing the rest from reference TRBV15 and TRBJ2-3, the complete variable domain is DAMVIQNPRYQVTQFGKPVTLSCSQTLNHNVMYWYQQKSSQAPKLLFHYYDKDFNNEADTPDNFQSRRPNTSFCFLDIRSPGLGDTAMYLCATSRDRNAGVGDTQYFGPGTRLTVL.

The CDR3 loop is CASSSGQSTYGYTF. CDR3 nucleotide sequence: TGTGCCAGCAGCTCGGGACAGTCAACCTATGGCTACACCTTC. The chain joins TRBV11-1 to TRBJ1-2; 7 bases are a match to TRBD1. V shed 4 bases and J 4 bases; nucleotides not matched to a gene: 6. Per germline, CDR1 SGHAT and CDR2 FQDESV (reference sequence). The CDR3 runs 14 residues.

The V and J genes are TRBV6-4 and TRBJ2-3; D is undetermined. The germline V and J ends were trimmed by 2 bases and 2 bases, with 5 bases remaining between them. CDR1 is MRHNA and CDR2 is SNTAGT in the germline V gene. The CDR3 covers 13 residues. CDR3 protein: CASSDPYTDTQYF. The DNA for the CDR3 is TGTGCCAGCAGTGACCCCTACACAGATACGCAGTATTTT.

J is TRBJ1-2 and V is TRBV19, with 7 bases lining up with TRBD1. Unmatched junction bases numbered 9, after V lost 6 bases and J lost 5 bases. The length of the CDR3 is 14 residues. Germline loops: CDR1 LNHDA, CDR2 SQIVND (reference sequence). CDR3 DNA: TGTGCCAGTAGACGAGGAGGGGGCGATTATGGCTACACCTTC. The encoded protein is CASRRGGGDYGYTF.

The J gene is TRBJ2-1, the V gene TRBV28; 7 positions match TRBD2. The CDR3 has 17 residues. Germline CDR1 is MDHEN and CDR2 is SYDVKM. V dropped 5 bases and J dropped 7; count of bases not matched to a gene: 17. The CDR3 DNA reads as TGTGCCAGCAGTCCTCCCCCCGGACTAGGAGGGGAAAATGAGCAGTTCTTC. Residues: CASSPPPGLGGENEQFF.

This rearrangement joins TRBV11-2 to TRBJ2-1; no firm D call. Germline assignment: CDR1 SGHAT and CDR2 FQNNGV. Trimming removed 5 bases from V and 9 bases from J, with 8 bases in between. The length of the CDR3 is 11 residues. CDR3 DNA sequence: TGTGCCAGCAGCCTATGGAGTGAGCAGTTCTTC. Translating it yields CASSLWSEQFF.

The chain joins TRBV9 to TRBJ1-4; 8 positions match TRBD1. Germline CDR1 and CDR2: SGDLS and YYNGEE. J gave up 0 bases and V 4 bases, and 5 bases lay outside the gene matches. This CDR3 has 16 amino acids. Here the CDR3 DNA reads TGTGCCAGCAGCCCCAGGACAGGGACAACTAATGAAAAACTGTTTTTT. It yields the protein CASSPRTGTTNEKLFF.

The chain combines TRBV4-3 with TRBJ2-1, with 11 bases that match TRBD2. The V gene end was trimmed by 3 bases and the J gene end by 6 bases; junction bases not matched to a gene: 13. CDR1 is LGHNA and CDR2 is YSLEER in the germline V gene. This CDR3 region has 18 residues. The CDR3: CASSHLGLAGGQSNEQFF. In nucleotides, the CDR3 is TGCGCCAGCAGCCACCTGGGGCTAGCGGGAGGCCAGTCCAATGAGCAGTTCTTC.

The chain is built from TRBV4-3 and TRBJ2-7, with TRBD1 as a possible D gene (6 bases). Germline V gene data show CDR1 as LGHNA and CDR2 as YSLEER. This CDR3 is 15 amino acids long. Trimming removed 1 base from V and 3 bases from J, with 13 bases in between. CDR3 DNA: TGCGCCAGCAGCCAAGTGACAGGAGGTAACTACGAGCAGTACTTC. Encoded protein: CASSQVTGGNYEQYF.

This chain links TRBV7-3 with TRBJ2-7; D is unclear. Trimming left V 5 bases short and J 6 bases short, with 14 bases between. The CDR3 contains 13 residues. Germline CDR1 SGHTA, CDR2 FQGTGA. The CDR3 sequence: CASSTRGQTEQYF. The CDR3 DNA reads as TGTGCCAGCAGCACCCGAGGCCAGACCGAGCAGTACTTC.